Presented here are 4 T cell receptor beta chains from one specimen sequenced in a study of T cells after yellow fever vaccination. Using its own MiXCR run on the 5' RACE reads, TCRdb lists one record per CDR3 protein. The sample carries 400,000 to 450,000 distinct CDR3 sequences, around a sixth recorded once. Specimen: PBMCs, collected before the yellow fever booster vaccination. Receptors were obtained from a man between 18 and 35 years old who received the YFV17D yellow fever vaccine.

A word on this clonotype: Given a much more abundant clone one base away, this may be a read error. This rearrangement joins TRBV5-1 to TRBJ1-3, with D hard to call. Germline values: CDR1 SGHRS, CDR2 YFSETQ. The CDR3 covers 15 residues. Trimming pared 0 bases from V and 0 bases from J, leaving 7 bases between. The CDR3 DNA is TGCGCCAGCAGCTTGGGGATTAGCTCTGGAAACACCATATATTTT. Residues: CASSLGISSGNTIYF.

The genes are TRBV4-1 and TRBJ2-2, with D tentatively TRBD2 (5 bases). V was cut by 2 bases and J by 7 bases, with 14 bases left in between. This CDR3 has 15 residues. The germline V gene encodes CDR1 MGHRA and CDR2 YSYEKL. The CDR3: CASSQPRTGVGELFF. CDR3 sequence (DNA): TGCGCCAGCAGCCAACCTAGGACTGGAGTCGGGGAGCTGTTTTTT.

The rearrangement uses TRBV6-5 and TRBJ2-3, with a possible D match to TRBD1 (6 bases). V lost 2 bases and J lost 3, with 12 bases in between. The CDR3 length is 15 residues. Germline CDR1 is MNHEY and CDR2 is SVGAGI. Written as DNA, the CDR3 is TGTGCCAGCAGTTACCCCCCTGGACAGACAGATACGCAGTATTTT. This sequence encodes CASSYPPGQTDTQYF.

The J gene is TRBJ2-5, the V gene TRBV5-1; D is uncertain. Germline CDR1 reads SGHRS; CDR2 reads YFSETQ. The length of the CDR3 is 13 residues. Trimming left V 2 bases short and J 5 bases short, with 10 bases between. The CDR3 region has the DNA TGCGCCAGCAGCTTCGGGCTCGGGGAGACCCAGTACTTC. This translates into CASSFGLGETQYF. The whole variable domain, filled in from reference TRBV5-1 and TRBJ2-5, reads KAGVTQTPRYLIKTRGQQVTLSCSPISGHRSVSWYQQTPGQGLQFLFEYFSETQRNKGNFPGRFSGRQFSNSRSEMNVSTLELGDSALYLCASSFGLGETQYFGPGTRLLVL.